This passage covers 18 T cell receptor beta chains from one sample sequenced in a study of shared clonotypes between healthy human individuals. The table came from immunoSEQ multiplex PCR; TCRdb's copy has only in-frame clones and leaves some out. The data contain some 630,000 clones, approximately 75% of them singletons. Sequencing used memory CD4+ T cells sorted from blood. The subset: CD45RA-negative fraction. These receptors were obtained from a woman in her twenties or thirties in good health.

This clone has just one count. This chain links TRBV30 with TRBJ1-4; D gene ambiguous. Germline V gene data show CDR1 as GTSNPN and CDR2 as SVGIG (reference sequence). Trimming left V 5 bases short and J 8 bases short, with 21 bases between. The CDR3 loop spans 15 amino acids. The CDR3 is CAWRLGSLGGEKLFF. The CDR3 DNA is TGTGCCTGGCGCCTGGGAAGCCTCGGAGGGGAAAAACTGTTTTTT.

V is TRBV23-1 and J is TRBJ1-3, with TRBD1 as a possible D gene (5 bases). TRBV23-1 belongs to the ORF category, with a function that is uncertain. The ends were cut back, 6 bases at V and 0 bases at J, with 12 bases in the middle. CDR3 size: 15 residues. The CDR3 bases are TGCGCCAGCAGACTCTCAGGGACCTCTGGAAACACCATATATTTT. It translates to CASRLSGTSGNTIYF.

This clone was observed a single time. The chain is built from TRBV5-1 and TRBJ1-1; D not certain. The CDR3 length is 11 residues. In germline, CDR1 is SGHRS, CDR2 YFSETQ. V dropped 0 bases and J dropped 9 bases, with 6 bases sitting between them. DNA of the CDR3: TGCGCCAGCAGCTTGGGCGGGAAAGCTTTCTTT. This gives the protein CASSLGGKAFF.

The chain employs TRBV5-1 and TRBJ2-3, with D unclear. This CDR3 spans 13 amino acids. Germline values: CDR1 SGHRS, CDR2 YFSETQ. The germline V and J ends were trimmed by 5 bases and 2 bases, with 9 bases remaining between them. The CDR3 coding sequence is TGCGCCAGCAGGGTGACACCCACAGATACGCAGTATTTT. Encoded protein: CASRVTPTDTQYF.

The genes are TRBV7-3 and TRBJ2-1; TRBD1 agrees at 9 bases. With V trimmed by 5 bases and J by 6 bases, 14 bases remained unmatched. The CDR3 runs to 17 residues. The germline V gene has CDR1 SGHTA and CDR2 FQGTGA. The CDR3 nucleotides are TGTGCCAGCAGCCTGCGGGGACAGGGATTAGGGTTCAATGAGCAGTTCTTC. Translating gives CASSLRGQGLGFNEQFF.

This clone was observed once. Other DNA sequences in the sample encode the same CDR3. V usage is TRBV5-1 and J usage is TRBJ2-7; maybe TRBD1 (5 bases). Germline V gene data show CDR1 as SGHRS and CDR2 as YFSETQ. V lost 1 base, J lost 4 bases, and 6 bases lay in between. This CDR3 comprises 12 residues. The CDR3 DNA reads TGCGCCAGCAGCTTGTCAGGGTACGAGCAGTACTTC. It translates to CASSLSGYEQYF.

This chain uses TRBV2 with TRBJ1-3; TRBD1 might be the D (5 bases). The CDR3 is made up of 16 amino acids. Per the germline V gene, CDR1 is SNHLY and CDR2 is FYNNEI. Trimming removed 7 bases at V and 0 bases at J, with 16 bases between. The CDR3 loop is CASTSQAGGSGNTIYF. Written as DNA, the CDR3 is TGTGCCAGCACGTCTCAGGCGGGGGGCTCTGGAAACACCATATATTTT.

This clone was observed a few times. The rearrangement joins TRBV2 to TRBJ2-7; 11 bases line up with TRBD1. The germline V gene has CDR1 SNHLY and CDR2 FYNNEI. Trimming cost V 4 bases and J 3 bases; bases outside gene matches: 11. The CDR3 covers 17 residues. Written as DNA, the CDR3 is TGTGCCAGCAGTGCACAACCAACCGGGACAGGGGGCTACGAGCAGTACTTC. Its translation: CASSAQPTGTGGYEQYF. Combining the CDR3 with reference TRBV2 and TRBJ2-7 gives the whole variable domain EPEVTQTPSHQVTQMGQEVILRCVPISNHLYFYWYRQILGQKVEFLVSFYNNEISEKSEIFDDQFSVERPDGSNFTLKIRSTKLEDSAMYFCASSAQPTGTGGYEQYFGPGTRLTVT.

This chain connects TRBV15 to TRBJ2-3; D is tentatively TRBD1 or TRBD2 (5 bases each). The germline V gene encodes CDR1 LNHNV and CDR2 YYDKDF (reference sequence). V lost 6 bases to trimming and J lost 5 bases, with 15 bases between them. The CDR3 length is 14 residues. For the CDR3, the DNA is TGTGCCACCAGAAGGGACCGCCTCCAAGATACGCAGTATTTT. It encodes CATRRDRLQDTQYF.

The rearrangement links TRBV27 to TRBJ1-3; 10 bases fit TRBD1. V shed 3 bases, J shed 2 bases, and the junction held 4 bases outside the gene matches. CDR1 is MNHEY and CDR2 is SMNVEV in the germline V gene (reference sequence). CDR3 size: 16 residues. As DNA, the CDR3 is TGTGCCAGCAGTTTGGGCGGGACAGGGGCTGGAAACACCATATATTTT. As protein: CASSLGGTGAGNTIYF.

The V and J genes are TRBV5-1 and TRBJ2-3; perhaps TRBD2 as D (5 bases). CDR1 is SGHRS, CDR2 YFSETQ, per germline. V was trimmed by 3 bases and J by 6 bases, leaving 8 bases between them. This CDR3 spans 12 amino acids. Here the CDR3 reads CASSSGGDTQYF. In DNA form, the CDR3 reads TGCGCCAGCAGCTCCGGCGGGGATACGCAGTATTTT. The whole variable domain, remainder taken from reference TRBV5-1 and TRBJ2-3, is KAGVTQTPRYLIKTRGQQVTLSCSPISGHRSVSWYQQTPGQGLQFLFEYFSETQRNKGNFPGRFSGRQFSNSRSEMNVSTLELGDSALYLCASSSGGDTQYFGPGTRLTVL.

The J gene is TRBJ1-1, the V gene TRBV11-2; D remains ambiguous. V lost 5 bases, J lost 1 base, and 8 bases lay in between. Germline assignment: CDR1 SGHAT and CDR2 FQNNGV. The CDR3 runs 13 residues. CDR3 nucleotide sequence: TGTGCCAGCAGCAGTCAACAGAACACTGAAGCTTTCTTT. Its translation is CASSSQQNTEAFF.

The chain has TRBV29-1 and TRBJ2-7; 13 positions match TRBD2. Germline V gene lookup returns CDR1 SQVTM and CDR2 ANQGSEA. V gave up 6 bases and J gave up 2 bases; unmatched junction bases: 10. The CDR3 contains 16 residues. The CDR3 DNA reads TGCAGCGTGGGCGGGACTAGCGGGAATAAAGCCTACGAGCAGTACTTC. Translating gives CSVGGTSGNKAYEQYF.

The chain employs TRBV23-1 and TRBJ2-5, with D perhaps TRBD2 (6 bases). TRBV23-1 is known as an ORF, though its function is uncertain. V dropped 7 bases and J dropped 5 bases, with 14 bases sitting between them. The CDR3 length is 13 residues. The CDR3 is CASNSGGVETQYF. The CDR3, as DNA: TGCGCCAGCAACTCCGGAGGGGTGGAGACCCAGTACTTC.

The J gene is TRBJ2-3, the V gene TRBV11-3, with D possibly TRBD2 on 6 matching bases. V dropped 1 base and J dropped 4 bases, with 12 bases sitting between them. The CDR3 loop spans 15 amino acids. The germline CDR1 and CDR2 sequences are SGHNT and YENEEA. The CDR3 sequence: CASSLGAGTADTQYF. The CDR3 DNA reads TGTGCCAGCAGCTTAGGGGCGGGAACTGCAGATACGCAGTATTTT. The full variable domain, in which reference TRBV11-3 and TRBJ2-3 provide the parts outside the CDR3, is EAGVVQSPRYKIIEKKQPVAFWCNPISGHNTLYWYLQNLGQGPELLIRYENEEAVDDSQLPKDRFSAERLKGVDSTLKIQPAELGDSAVYLCASSLGAGTADTQYFGPGTRLTVL.

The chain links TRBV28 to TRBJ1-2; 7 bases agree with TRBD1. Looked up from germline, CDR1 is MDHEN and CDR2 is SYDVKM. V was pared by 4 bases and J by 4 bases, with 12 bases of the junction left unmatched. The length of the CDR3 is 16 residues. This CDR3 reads CASSSPGGPLGYGYTF. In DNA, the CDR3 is TGTGCCAGCAGTTCGCCAGGGGGGCCGTTGGGCTATGGCTACACCTTC.

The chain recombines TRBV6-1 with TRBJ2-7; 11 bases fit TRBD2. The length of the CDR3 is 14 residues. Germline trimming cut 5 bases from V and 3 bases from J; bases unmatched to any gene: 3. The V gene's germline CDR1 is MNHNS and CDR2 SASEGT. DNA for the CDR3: TGTGCCAGCAGTTTACTAGCGGGAGTCTACGAGCAGTACTTC. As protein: CASSLLAGVYEQYF.

The CDR3 region has the DNA TGCGCCAGCAGCTTGACAGGGCCCCAGCCCCAGCATTTT. It encodes CASSLTGPQPQHF. V and J are TRBV5-1 and TRBJ1-5, with a weak D call TRBD1 (6 bases). V was cut by 1 base and J by 7 bases, with 9 bases left in between. This CDR3 is 13 amino acids long. Germline V CDR1 and CDR2: SGHRS, YFSETQ.